Listed here is a single T cell receptor (beta chain). The table came from immunoSEQ multiplex PCR; TCRdb's copy has only in-frame clones and leaves some out. Among approximately 300,000 clones listed, roughly 90% were seen once. The entry originates in a study of blood T cell repertoires in COVID-19. Study in general: Sites across the United States, Italy and Spain contributed samples from acute and convalescent COVID-19. Sources were T cells, B-cell-depleted T cells, or PBMCs; the material itself was cDNA or gDNA.

Germline CDR1 reads SGHAT; CDR2 reads FQNNGV. The ends were cut back, 2 bases at V and 2 bases at J, with 10 bases in the middle. CDR3 size: 14 residues. Sequencing was done on a sample of peripheral blood. V and J are TRBV11-2 and TRBJ2-7; D might be TRBD1 (6 bases). The sequence was collected from a woman between 45 and 65 years old with active or convalescent COVID-19. The CDR3 loop reads CASSLRQVPYEQYF. The DNA for the CDR3 is TGTGCCAGCAGCTTAAGACAGGTACCCTACGAGCAGTACTTC.